This T cell receptor (beta chain) was observed in a study of regulatory T cells in long-lasting Graves disease. This clonotype has ten or more counts. In building TCR beta libraries, iRepertoire HTBI primers were used together with Arm-PCR of CDR3 regions. TCRdb processed the multiplex PCR reads anew with MiXCR; each CDR3 protein has one entry. The data contain about 620,000 distinct CDR3 sequences, approximately 15% of them singletons. Time point indicated: newly diagnosed GD, antithyroid drugs for less than 3 months. There was RNA extracted from PBMCs, and the TCR library was made from it. Trimming took 7 bases from V and 6 from J; bases not matched to a gene: 8. The CDR3 is made up of 15 amino acids. Germline CDR1 and CDR2: MDHEN and SYDVKM. These same records also appear under a second study, on T cells in Graves' hyperthyroidism and ophthalmopathy.

The clonotype comes from a woman younger than 45 with Graves disease. The chain carries TRBV28 and TRBJ1-5, with TRBD1 matching over 11 bases. Sequenced here: peripheral blood mononuclear cells (PBMCs), sampled at new diagnosis, from a patient treated with antithyroid drugs. In DNA form, the CDR3 reads TGTGCCAGCATAACCGGGACAGGGGGATTTCAGCCCCAGCATTTT. This sequence encodes CASITGTGGFQPQHF.